The 25 T cell receptor beta chains in this list originate from one sample, sequenced in a study of T cell responses to AZD1222 COVID-19 vaccine. TCRdb's table, derived via immunoSEQ multiplex PCR, lists solely in-frame clones and lacks some. The data show around 130,000 clones, roughly 87% seen once. Sequencing was performed on peripheral blood, taken on day 0 of AZD1222 vaccination. The receptors come from an adult in good health.

This chain connects TRBV11-2 to TRBJ1-6; no definite D call. The CDR3 extends over 15 amino acids. Germline-derived CDR1 and CDR2 are SGHAT and FQNNGV. The V end was cut by 3 bases, the J end by 0 bases, with 6 bases between. The CDR3 sequence is CASSFRSSYNSPLHF. The CDR3 region has the DNA TGTGCCAGCAGCTTCAGGAGCTCCTATAATTCACCCCTCCACTTT.

This clone was detected once. The gene calls are TRBV18 and TRBJ1-5; 7 nucleotides agree with TRBD1. Per the germline V gene, CDR1 is KGHSH and CDR2 is LQKENI. The CDR3 consists of 14 residues. V gave up 4 bases and J gave up 6 bases; unmatched junction bases: 6. The CDR3 region has the DNA TGTGCCAGCTCACGAGACAGGGAGGTTCAGCCCCAGCATTTT. It codes for CASSRDREVQPQHF.

The chain carries TRBV6-5 and TRBJ1-5; no clear D gene. Deletions cut 4 bases from V and 3 bases from J, with 4 bases between. CDR3 length equals 12 residues. CDR1 is MNHEY and CDR2 is SVGAGI in the germline V gene. CDR3: CASSSINQPQHF. The CDR3 DNA is TGTGCCAGCAGTTCGATCAATCAGCCCCAGCATTTT.

This clone was seen a single time. The chain combines TRBV30 with TRBJ1-1; no definite D call. V lost 0 bases to trimming and J lost 6 bases, with 11 bases between them. CDR1 GTSNPN and CDR2 SVGIG come from the germline V gene (reference sequence). The length of the CDR3 is 13 residues. CDR3 region: CAWSVGSYPEAFF. The DNA of the CDR3 is TGTGCCTGGAGTGTAGGCAGTTACCCTGAAGCTTTCTTT.

V gene TRBV9 combines with J gene TRBJ1-4; D remains ambiguous. The CDR3 has 16 residues. V lost 3 bases to trimming and J lost 8 bases, with 20 bases between them. The germline gives CDR1 SGDLS, CDR2 YYNGEE. CDR3 bases: TGTGCCAGCAGCGCCTCACCGGACCGAGCTTTCGAAAAACTGTTTTTT. Amino acid sequence: CASSASPDRAFEKLFF.

This chain links TRBV3-1 (or the pseudogene TRBV3-2) with TRBJ2-7, with D perhaps matching TRBD2 (6 bases). This CDR3 spans 14 amino acids. Germline V lookup: CDR1 LGHDT, CDR2 YNNKEL (reference sequence). The V end lost 0 bases, the J end lost 4 bases, and 10 bases lay between the germline ends. CDR3 nucleotides: TGTGCCAGCAGCCAAGATGGGAGGCGGTACGAGCAGTACTTC. Amino acid sequence: CASSQDGRRYEQYF.

This clone appeared a few times. The rearrangement links TRBV7-2 to TRBJ2-3; D perhaps matches TRBD1 (5 bases). Germline values: CDR1 SGHTA, CDR2 FQGNSA. Trimming removed 3 bases at V and 4 bases at J, with 8 bases between. The CDR3 spans 13 residues. This chain's CDR3 is CASSFHRSDTQYF. For the CDR3, the DNA is TGTGCCAGCAGCTTTCACAGGTCAGATACGCAGTATTTT.

The chain couples TRBV28 to TRBJ2-4, with 7 nucleotides matching TRBD2. The germline gives CDR1 MDHEN, CDR2 SYDVKM. The trim removed 6 bases at V and 3 bases at J, leaving 17 bases unmatched. The CDR3 is made up of 18 amino acids. The CDR3 bases are TGTGCCAGCAGCTTAGGTGGGGGGGGTCCTTTCGGCAAAAACATTCAGTACTTC. This gives the protein CASSLGGGGPFGKNIQYF.

The rearrangement joins TRBV6-5 to TRBJ1-5; D possibly corresponds to TRBD1 (5 bases). Germline CDR1 is MNHEY and CDR2 is SVGAGI. V lost 7 bases and J 4 bases, leaving 14 bases between the germline ends. This CDR3 spans 14 amino acids. The CDR3 sequence: CASNKGSLNQPQHF. The CDR3 region has the DNA TGTGCCAGCAATAAGGGGAGTTTAAATCAGCCCCAGCATTTT.

This chain uses TRBV28 with TRBJ1-6; D gene ambiguous. Germline-derived CDR1 and CDR2 are MDHEN and SYDVKM. This CDR3 comprises 12 residues. The V end was cut by 2 bases, the J end by 9 bases, with 5 bases between. This CDR3 reads CASSLGTSPLHF. CDR3 DNA sequence: TGTGCCAGCAGTTTAGGCACTTCACCCCTCCACTTT.

The chain uses TRBV3-1 (or the pseudogene TRBV3-2) and TRBJ1-6; TRBD1 might be the D (6 bases). Germline CDR1 is LGHDT and CDR2 is YNNKEL (reference sequence). CDR3 length equals 16 residues. The V end was cut by 0 bases, the J end by 8 bases, with 14 bases between. The CDR3, as DNA: TGTGCCAGCAGCCAAGAAAGGCCAGGGGCGGATTCACCCCTCCACTTT. This encodes CASSQERPGADSPLHF.

The rearrangement joins TRBV10-3 to TRBJ1-6, with D possibly TRBD1 on 5 matching bases. Germline-derived CDR1 and CDR2 are ENHRY and SYGVKD. V lost 4 bases and J lost 14, with 12 bases in between. There are 12 residues in the CDR3. Written as DNA, the CDR3 is TGTGCCATCAGTGGACAGCCCCAGGCCCTCCACTTT. Protein sequence: CAISGQPQALHF.

This chain links TRBV7-8 with TRBJ1-6, with TRBD1 matching over 7 bases. Germline CDR1 and CDR2: SGHVS and FQNEAQ. J lost 9 bases, V lost 5 bases, and 10 bases had no gene match. CDR3 size: 15 residues. CDR3 loop: CASSRVQGKGSPLHF. CDR3 nucleotide sequence: TGTGCCAGCAGCCGAGTACAGGGGAAGGGTTCACCCCTCCACTTT.

The CDR3: CASSPHRNTQYF. The CDR3 DNA follows: TGTGCCAGTAGCCCACACCGGAATACGCAGTATTTT. V usage is TRBV19 and J usage is TRBJ2-3; D not resolved. The V gene lost 6 bases and the J gene lost 7 bases, with 11 bases spanning the gap. CDR1 and CDR2 from the germline V gene are LNHDA and SQIVND (reference sequence). The CDR3 contains 12 residues.

V and J are TRBV29-1 and TRBJ2-3; TRBD1 might be the D (5 bases). The V end lost 5 bases, the J end lost 10 bases, and 13 bases lay between the germline ends. Germline assignment: CDR1 SQVTM and CDR2 ANQGSEA. The CDR3 totals 11 residues. The CDR3 nucleotides read TGCAGCGTTTCCAGGGTTGATGCGCAGTATTTT. This translates into CSVSRVDAQYF.

This clone was seen once. The chain links TRBV6-5 to TRBJ1-3, with 8 bases fitting TRBD1. The CDR3 has 15 residues. Trimming at V came to 0 bases and at J to 3 bases, leaving 1 base not matched to a gene. Germline assignment: CDR1 MNHEY and CDR2 SVGAGI. CDR3 in amino acids: CASSYSTGVGNTIYF. Here the CDR3 DNA reads TGTGCCAGCAGTTACTCGACAGGGGTTGGAAACACCATATATTTT.

To note about this clone: Its ends do not fully match the called genes, so a read error is possible. V gene TRBV7-9 combines with J gene TRBJ1-2; tentative D call: TRBD1 (5 bases). The CDR3 contains 13 residues. CDR1 and CDR2 (germline): SEHNR, FQNEAQ (reference sequence). CDR3 DNA sequence: TGTGCCAGCAGCTTAACACAGGACTTGTCCCCCCTTTTC. This translates into CASSLTQDLSPLF.

V is TRBV5-1 and J is TRBJ2-3; no firm D call. The CDR3 is 15 residues long. The germline CDR1 and CDR2 sequences are SGHRS and YFSETQ. The V gene lost 0 bases and the J gene lost 4 bases, with 12 bases spanning the gap. CDR3 in DNA: TGCGCCAGCAGCTTGGTAGGACGCGGTCCAGATACGCAGTATTTT. This gives the protein CASSLVGRGPDTQYF.

V usage is TRBV5-6 and J usage is TRBJ2-3; weak D call: TRBD1 (6 bases). CDR1 and CDR2 from the germline V gene are SGHDT and YYEEEE. The length of the CDR3 is 16 residues. Trimming took 3 bases from V and 5 from J, leaving 19 bases between them. CDR3 residues: CASSSPDSASLDTQYF. In DNA form, the CDR3 reads TGTGCCAGCAGCTCCCCGGACAGCGCGTCTTTAGATACGCAGTATTTT.

The CDR3 DNA reads as TGTGCCTGGAGTCTATCCCTAGACTCACCCCTCCACTTT. Encoded protein: CAWSLSLDSPLHF. The chain carries TRBV30 and TRBJ1-6, with unresolved D. The ends were cut back, 2 bases at V and 10 bases at J, with 12 bases in the middle. Germline V lookup: CDR1 GTSNPN, CDR2 SVGIG (reference sequence). There are 13 residues in the CDR3.

This chain uses TRBV5-5 with TRBJ2-5; TRBD2 might be the D (6 bases). The CDR3 has 13 amino acids. The germline V gene has CDR1 SGHKS and CDR2 YYEKEE (reference sequence). V was clipped by 4 bases and J by 8 bases, with 15 bases between them. The CDR3 DNA is TGTGCCAGCAGCACCCCCACGGGGGATACCCAGTACTTC. Its protein is CASSTPTGDTQYF. Filled out from reference TRBV5-5 and TRBJ2-5, the complete variable domain reads DAGVTQSPTHLIKTRGQQVTLRCSPISGHKSVSWYQQVLGQGPQFIFQYYEKEERGRGNFPDRFSARQFPNYSSELNVNALLLGDSALYLCASSTPTGDTQYFGPGTRLLVL.

This rearrangement joins TRBV7-8 to TRBJ1-4; no clear D gene. Trimming left V 1 base short and J 8 bases short, with 14 bases between. CDR3 length: 15 amino acids. The germline gives CDR1 SGHVS, CDR2 FQNEAQ. The CDR3 region is CASSLEGGQYEKLFF. CDR3 coding DNA: TGTGCCAGCAGCTTAGAGGGTGGGCAGTACGAAAAACTGTTTTTT.

The gene calls are TRBV19 and TRBJ2-2; D remains ambiguous. This CDR3 is 14 amino acids long. V was shortened by 7 bases and J by 5 bases, with 14 bases between the two germline ends. Germline V gives CDR1 LNHDA, CDR2 SQIVND (reference sequence). Here the CDR3 DNA reads TGTGCCAGTACCAATTCGCCCGATACCGGGGAGCTGTTTTTT. Amino acid sequence: CASTNSPDTGELFF.

The chain uses TRBV9 and TRBJ1-4, with a tentative D call TRBD1 (5 bases). In germline, CDR1 is SGDLS, CDR2 YYNGEE. Trimming removed 4 bases from V and 7 bases from J, with 14 bases in between. The CDR3 contains 14 residues. DNA of the CDR3: TGTGCCAGCAGCACCCTCGGGACGGGTGAAAAACTGTTTTTT. Its translation: CASSTLGTGEKLFF.

V usage is TRBV27 and J usage is TRBJ1-3, with D unresolved. V lost 5 bases, J lost 0 bases, and 11 bases lay in between. This CDR3 region has 15 residues. Germline V gives CDR1 MNHEY, CDR2 SMNVEV (reference sequence). This chain's CDR3 is CASSTKGVSGNTIYF. In DNA, the CDR3 is TGTGCCAGCAGTACCAAGGGTGTCTCTGGAAACACCATATATTTT.